A selection of T cell receptor beta chains follows, all from one sample in a study of blood T cell repertoires in COVID-19. TCRdb's copy holds only in-frame clones and misses some; the assay was immunoSEQ multiplex PCR. The sample shows about 260,000 clones, roughly 84% of them seen only once. What was sequenced was peripheral blood. The source of these receptors is a middle-aged woman who had recovered from COVID-19. The CDR3 runs from the conserved cysteine through the conserved F or W. The D gene is left open where the match is weak. Only some rows state a clone size, as once, few, many or a class for expanded clones.

v_gene	abundance	j_gene	d_gene	CDR3aa	CDR3nt
TRBV28	NA	TRBJ2-3	NA	CASSLSPSTGTDTQYF	TGTGCCAGCAGTTTATCCCCGTCGACAGGCACAGATACGCAGTATTTT
TRBV4-1	NA	TRBJ1-2	NA	CASSQGGRGPYGYTF	TGCGCCAGCAGCCAAGGTGGCAGGGGCCCTTATGGCTACACCTTC
TRBV28	NA	TRBJ2-7	NA	CASSPGTLIYEQYF	TGTGCCAGCAGTCCCGGGACACTTATCTACGAGCAGTACTTC
TRBV6-6	NA	TRBJ1-5	NA	CASSAAGQPQHF	TGTGCCAGCAGTGCGGCGGGTCAGCCCCAGCATTTT
TRBV19	few	TRBJ1-5	NA	CASSIDPGKPQHF	TGTGCCAGTAGTATAGATCCGGGGAAGCCCCAGCATTTT
TRBV5-1	NA	TRBJ2-1	TRBD1	CASSRDRGNPFF	TGCGCCAGCAGCCGGGACAGGGGGAATCCGTTCTTC
TRBV7-8	NA	TRBJ1-1	NA	CASSLATGHLNTEAFF	TGTGCCAGCAGCTTAGCGACGGGACACCTGAACACTGAAGCTTTCTTT
TRBV10-3	once	TRBJ1-5	TRBD1	CATQLTGVDQPQHF	TGTGCCACACAGCTTACAGGGGTAGATCAGCCCCAGCATTTT
TRBV5-4	NA	TRBJ1-1	NA	CAGRGMNTEAFF	TGTGCCGGCCGGGGTATGAACACTGAAGCTTTCTTT
TRBV25-1	NA	TRBJ2-5	NA	CASSEYTLSQRGQETQYF	TGTGCCAGCAGTGAATATACATTATCCCAACGGGGGCAAGAGACCCAGTACTTC
TRBV11-2	once	TRBJ2-5	NA	CASSLVEKTQYF	TGTGCCAGCAGCTTAGTAGAGAAGACCCAGTACTTC
TRBV19	NA	TRBJ1-2	TRBD1	CASSVTGTANYGYTF	TGTGCCAGTAGTGTCACCGGGACAGCTAACTATGGCTACACCTTC
TRBV6-5	NA	TRBJ2-3	NA	CASRGQTTDTQYF	TGTGCCAGCAGAGGACAGACGACAGATACGCAGTATTTT
TRBV24-1	NA	TRBJ1-1	NA	CATRGADVNTEAFF	TGTGCCACCCGGGGGGCGGACGTGAACACTGAAGCTTTCTTT
TRBV5-4	NA	TRBJ1-3	NA	CASSLEGGRRRGNTIYF	TGTGCCAGCAGCTTGGAAGGAGGTCGGCGTAGAGGAAACACCATATATTTT
TRBV7-2	many	TRBJ2-7	TRBD2	CASSSPPGLAGVDSYEQYF	TGTGCCAGCAGCTCTCCTCCGGGACTAGCGGGGGTCGACTCCTACGAGCAGTACTTC
TRBV2	NA	TRBJ1-3	NA	CASSSPYRDKSTGNTIYF	TGTGCCAGCAGTTCTCCATACCGGGACAAAAGTACTGGAAACACCATATATTTT
TRBV29-1	few	TRBJ1-2	NA	CSVEGGGSYGYTF	TGCAGCGTTGAAGGAGGCGGGTCCTATGGCTACACCTTC
TRBV11-3	NA	TRBJ2-3	TRBD2	CASSSEGAGTSIGTQYF	TGTGCCAGCAGCTCAGAAGGCGCCGGGACTAGCATCGGTACGCAGTATTTT
TRBV6-1	NA	TRBJ1-3	NA	CASSGLGGRSSGNTIYF	TGTGCCAGCAGTGGCCTAGGCGGGCGCAGCTCTGGAAACACCATATATTTT
TRBV6-5	NA	TRBJ1-6	NA	CASSWGGIENSPLHF	TGTGCCAGCAGTTGGGGCGGGATAGAAAATTCACCCCTCCACTTT
TRBV7-3	NA	TRBJ2-3	TRBD1	CASSLRQGLDTQYF	TGTGCCAGCAGCCTCCGACAGGGGCTAGATACGCAGTATTTT
TRBV4-1	NA	TRBJ2-5	TRBD2	CASSHSGGGAQETQYF	TGCGCCAGCAGCCATAGCGGCGGGGGAGCCCAAGAGACCCAGTACTTC
TRBV19	NA	TRBJ2-1	NA	CASSTDAGTLYNEQFF	TGTGCCAGTAGTACTGATGCGGGCACCCTCTACAATGAGCAGTTCTTC
TRBV28	NA	TRBJ1-2	NA	CASSSSAVPYGYTF	TGTGCCAGCAGTTCCTCCGCAGTACCCTATGGCTACACCTTC
TRBV19	NA	TRBJ1-1	NA	CASATQGMNTEAFF	TGTGCCAGCGCTACTCAGGGGATGAACACTGAAGCTTTCTTT
TRBV6-2/TRBV6-3	NA	TRBJ2-1	NA	CASSYTTGSYNEQFF	TGTGCCAGCAGTTACACCACAGGGTCCTACAATGAGCAGTTCTTC
TRBV28	once	TRBJ2-5	TRBD1	CASSSRDRVEETQYF	TGTGCCAGCAGCTCCCGGGACAGGGTCGAAGAGACCCAGTACTTC
TRBV5-6	NA	TRBJ2-1	NA	CASSLAGNNEQFF	TGTGCCAGCAGCTTGGCGGGGAATAATGAGCAGTTCTTC
TRBV5-1	NA	TRBJ1-2	NA	CASSLGRQEDGYTF	TGCGCCAGCAGCCTTGGCAGGCAGGAGGATGGCTACACCTTC
TRBV7-2	NA	TRBJ1-4	TRBD1	CASSFTGVVEEKLFF	TGTGCCAGCAGTTTTACAGGGGTCGTAGAAGAAAAACTGTTTTTT
TRBV5-4	NA	TRBJ2-1	NA	CASSFSGGGEQFF	TGTGCCAGCAGCTTCTCTGGGGGCGGTGAGCAGTTCTTC
TRBV3-1/TRBV3-2	NA	TRBJ1-5	NA	CASSQGEFQPQHF	TGTGCCAGCAGCCAAGGAGAGTTTCAGCCCCAGCATTTT
TRBV5-1	NA	TRBJ2-5	TRBD2	CASSLSGGDETQYF	TGCGCCAGCAGCCTTAGCGGGGGGGATGAGACCCAGTACTTC
TRBV2	NA	TRBJ1-1	NA	CASSAPTGSDTEAFF	TGTGCCAGCAGTGCACCTACAGGGAGTGACACTGAAGCTTTCTTT
TRBV20-1	NA	TRBJ1-1	TRBD1	CSASEGANTEAFF	TGCAGTGCTAGTGAGGGGGCCAACACTGAAGCTTTCTTT
TRBV30	NA	TRBJ1-2	TRBD1	CAWKEVKDRGKYGYTF	TGTGCCTGGAAGGAGGTTAAGGACAGGGGGAAGTATGGCTACACCTTC
TRBV6-6	once	TRBJ2-7	NA	CASSFRSEQYF	TGTGCCAGCAGTTTCCGCAGCGAGCAGTACTTC
TRBV14	NA	TRBJ2-5	NA	CASSRLRSGQGTQYF	TGTGCCAGCAGCCGACTGCGGAGCGGCCAAGGGACCCAGTACTTC
TRBV2	NA	TRBJ2-7	TRBD1	CASSDSRDRPYEQYF	TGTGCCAGCAGTGATTCCCGGGACAGACCCTACGAGCAGTACTTC